This T cell receptor (beta chain) was sequenced for a study of blood T cell repertoires in COVID-19. Study overall: The origin of the acute and convalescent COVID-19 samples was the United States, Italy and Spain. PBMCs, B-cell-depleted T cells, or T cells provided the cDNA or gDNA that made up the material.

Looked up from germline, CDR1 is LGHNA and CDR2 is YNFKEQ. V was clipped by 2 bases and J by 1 base, with 12 bases between them. The CDR3 has 15 amino acids. In the original processing: The assay estimated nucleated cells by amplifying reference gene primers. Profiling relied on immunoSEQ multiplex PCR, and the TCRdb table lists in-frame clones only, not all of them. V, J and clone size are those of that table, while D and trimming were read from the DNA. The table has some 8,000 clones, around 84% seen once. The sequence was collected from a human donor with active COVID-19. The donor label of this sample is uncertain. The chain is built from TRBV4-2 and TRBJ2-7; the D gene is possibly TRBD1 (5 bases). Sequencing used peripheral blood. CDR3 amino acids: CASSQTGSSSYEQYF. CDR3 coding DNA: TGTGCCAGCAGCCAAACAGGTTCGTCGTCCTACGAGCAGTACTTC.